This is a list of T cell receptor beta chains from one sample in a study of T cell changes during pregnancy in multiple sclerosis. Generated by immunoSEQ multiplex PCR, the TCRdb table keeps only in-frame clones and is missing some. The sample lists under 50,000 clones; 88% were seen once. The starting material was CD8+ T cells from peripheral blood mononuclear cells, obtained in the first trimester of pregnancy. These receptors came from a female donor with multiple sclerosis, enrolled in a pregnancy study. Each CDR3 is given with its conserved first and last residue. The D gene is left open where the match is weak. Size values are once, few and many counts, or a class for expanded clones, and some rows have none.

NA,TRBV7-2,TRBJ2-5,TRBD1,CASSLTGTGFKSETQYF,TGTGCCAGCAGCTTAACAGGGACAGGGTTCAAGTCAGAGACCCAGTACTTC
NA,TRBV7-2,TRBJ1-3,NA,CASSLGGASGNTIYF,TGTGCCAGCAGCTTGGGGGGGGCGTCCGGAAACACCATATATTTT
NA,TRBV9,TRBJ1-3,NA,CASVGPGNTIYF,TGTGCCAGCGTGGGGCCTGGAAACACCATATATTTT
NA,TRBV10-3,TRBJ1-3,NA,CAIWSEQGTGNTIYF,TGTGCCATCTGGTCTGAACAGGGTACTGGAAACACCATATATTTT
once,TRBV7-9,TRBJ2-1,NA,CASSPPGGGDYNEQFF,TGTGCCAGCAGCCCCCCAGGAGGGGGGGATTACAATGAGCAGTTCTTC
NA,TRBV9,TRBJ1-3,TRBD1,CASTEDDRGGGNTIYF,TGTGCCAGCACCGAAGACGACAGGGGAGGGGGAAACACCATATATTTT
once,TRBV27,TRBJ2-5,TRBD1,CASRQGFVETQYF,TGTGCCAGCAGACAGGGGTTTGTTGAGACCCAGTACTTC
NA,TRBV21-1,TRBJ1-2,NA,CASSTTGVNGYTF,TGTGCCAGCAGCACGACAGGGGTGAATGGCTACACCTTC
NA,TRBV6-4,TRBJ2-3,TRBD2,CASSDSRGGTDTQYF,TGTGCCAGCAGTGACTCTCGGGGGGGCACAGATACGCAGTATTTT
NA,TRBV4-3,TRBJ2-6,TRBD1,CASSQGNRGIGANVLTF,TGCGCCAGCAGCCAAGGGAACAGGGGGATTGGGGCCAACGTCCTGACTTTC
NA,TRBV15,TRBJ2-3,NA,CATSRVPRRNSTDTQYF,TGTGCCACCAGCAGAGTGCCCAGGCGAAATAGCACAGATACGCAGTATTTT
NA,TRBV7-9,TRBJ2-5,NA,CASSYGQETQYF,TGTGCCAGCAGCTACGGTCAAGAGACCCAGTACTTC
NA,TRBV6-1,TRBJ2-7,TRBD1,CASDEQGYEQYF,TGTGCCAGCGATGAACAGGGGTACGAGCAGTACTTC
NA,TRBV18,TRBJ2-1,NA,CASSRAGLEQLF,TGTGCCAGCTCACGGGCGGGACTGGAGCAGCTCTTC
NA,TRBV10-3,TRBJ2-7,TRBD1,CAISESRDRVALQYF,TGTGCCATCAGTGAGTCCCGGGACAGGGTGGCTTTGCAGTACTTC
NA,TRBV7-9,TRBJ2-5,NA,CASSLVPNREKTQYF,TGTGCCAGCAGCTTAGTGCCGAACAGGGAGAAGACCCAGTACTTC
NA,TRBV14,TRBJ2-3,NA,CASSQVQTARADTQYF,TGTGCCAGCAGCCAGGTTCAGACAGCCCGGGCAGATACGCAGTATTTT
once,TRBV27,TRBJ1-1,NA,CASSFVEDTEAFF,TGTGCCAGCAGTTTCGTGGAGGACACTGAAGCTTTCTTT
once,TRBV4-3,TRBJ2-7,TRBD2,CASSQSHWTSGSYEQYF,TGCGCCAGCAGCCAAAGTCACTGGACTAGCGGGTCCTACGAGCAGTACTTC
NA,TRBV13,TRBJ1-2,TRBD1,CASSPGTGKYYGYTF,TGTGCCAGCAGCCCTGGGACAGGGAAATACTATGGCTACACCTTC
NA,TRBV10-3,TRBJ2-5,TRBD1,CAISESYRGTGETQYF,TGTGCCATCAGTGAGTCATACAGGGGTACAGGGGAGACCCAGTACTTC
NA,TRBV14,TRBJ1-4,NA,CASSQTKTNEKLFF,TGTGCCAGCAGCCAGACAAAGACTAATGAAAAACTGTTTTTT
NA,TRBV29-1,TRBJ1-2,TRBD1,CSAGTGSGYTF,TGCAGCGCTGGGACAGGTAGCGGCTACACCTTC
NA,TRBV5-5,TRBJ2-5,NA,CASSLVSVSQYF,TGTGCCAGCAGCTTGGTGTCCGTTTCCCAGTACTTC
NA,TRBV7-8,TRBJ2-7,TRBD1,CASHRGGEQYF,TGTGCCAGCCACAGGGGCGGGGAGCAGTACTTC
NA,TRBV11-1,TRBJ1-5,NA,CASSGAGVNQPQHF,TGTGCCAGCAGCGGGGCGGGGGTCAATCAGCCCCAGCATTTT
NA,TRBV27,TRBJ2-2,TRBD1,CASSPRQGTGELFF,TGTGCCAGCAGTCCCCGACAGGGAACCGGGGAGCTGTTTTTT
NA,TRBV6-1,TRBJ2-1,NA,CASVGLPNEQFF,TGTGCCAGCGTCGGACTTCCCAATGAGCAGTTCTTC
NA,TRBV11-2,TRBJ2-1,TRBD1,CASSLTNRGRREQFF,TGTGCCAGCAGCTTGACAAACAGGGGGAGGCGTGAGCAGTTCTTC
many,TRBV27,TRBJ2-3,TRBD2,CASSEPGLAGPTDTQYF,TGTGCCAGCAGTGAACCGGGACTAGCGGGCCCCACAGATACGCAGTATTTT
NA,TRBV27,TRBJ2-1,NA,CASSLSRDRAQFF,TGTGCCAGCAGTTTAAGCAGGGATCGTGCGCAGTTCTTC
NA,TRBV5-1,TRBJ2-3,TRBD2,CASSLGRGDTDTQYF,TGCGCCAGCAGCTTGGGACGGGGGGACACAGATACGCAGTATTTT
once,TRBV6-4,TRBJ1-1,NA,CASSESAERTEAFF,TGTGCCAGCAGTGAAAGCGCCGAGAGGACTGAAGCTTTCTTT
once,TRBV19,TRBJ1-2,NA,CASSAGAGHTF,TGTGCCAGTAGCGCTGGAGCGGGCCACACCTTC
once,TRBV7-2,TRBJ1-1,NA,CASSQVGRLNTEAFF,TGTGCCAGCAGCCAGGTGGGGCGCTTGAACACTGAAGCTTTCTTT
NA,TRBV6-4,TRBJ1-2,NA,CASSGLGANYGYTF,TGTGCCAGCAGTGGGCTTGGAGCTAACTATGGCTACACCTTC
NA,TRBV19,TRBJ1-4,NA,CASSIPFEKLFF,TGTGCCAGTAGTATCCCCTTTGAAAAACTGTTTTTT
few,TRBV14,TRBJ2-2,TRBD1,CASSPQGARGELFF,TGTGCCAGCAGCCCACAGGGGGCGCGGGGGGAGCTGTTTTTT
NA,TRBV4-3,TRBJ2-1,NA,CASSHSNEQFF,TGCGCCAGCAGCCACTCCAATGAGCAGTTCTTC
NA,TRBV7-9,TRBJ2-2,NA,CASSLVRESNTGELFF,TGTGCCAGCAGCTTAGTCAGGGAATCGAACACCGGGGAGCTGTTTTTT
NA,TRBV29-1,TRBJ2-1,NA,CSVEAGRTSYNEQFF,TGCAGCGTTGAGGCGGGACGCACCTCCTACAATGAGCAGTTCTTC
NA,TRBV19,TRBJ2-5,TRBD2,CASSIVAGVLETQYF,TGTGCCAGTAGTATCGTAGCGGGGGTTCTAGAGACCCAGTACTTC
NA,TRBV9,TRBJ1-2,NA,CASSVGNDYGYTF,TGTGCCAGTAGCGTAGGTAATGACTATGGCTACACCTTC
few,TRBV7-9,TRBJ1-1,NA,CASSYESRGNTEAFF,TGTGCCAGCAGCTACGAATCCAGGGGAAACACTGAAGCTTTCTTT
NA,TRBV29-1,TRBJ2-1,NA,CSVGGTGRYNEQFF,TGCAGCGTTGGAGGAACAGGGCGATACAATGAGCAGTTCTTC
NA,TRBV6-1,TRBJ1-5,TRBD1,CASSGPGQKNQPQHF,TGTGCCAGCAGTGGTCCGGGACAGAAAAATCAGCCCCAGCATTTT
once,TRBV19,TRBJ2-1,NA,CASSTGSSYNEQFF,TGTGCCAGTAGTACCGGGTCCTCCTACAATGAGCAGTTCTTC